This T cell receptor (beta chain) was identified during a study of Graves' ophthalmopathy and Graves' hyperthyroidism (dated by TCRdb to the late 2010s). In the study overall: Hyperthyroidism was considered stable if no progression to ophthalmopathy occurred within 18 months of follow-up. To explore V-J signatures that separate ophthalmopathy from hyperthyroidism, a discovery set of about 96 patients was enrolled, consisting of about 45 with ophthalmopathy and approximately 60 with stable hyperthyroidism. T-cell repertoires of thyroid tissue and blood were compared in more than five hyperthyroidism patients. In total, over 130 blood samples were TCR-sequenced: 40 to 45 ophthalmopathy, approximately 80 hyperthyroidism and some 17 hyperthyroidism-to-ophthalmopathy patients. For independent validation, a separate cohort was made up of about 18 hyperthyroidism patients plus 17 patients who later progressed from hyperthyroidism to ophthalmopathy. Once sampling was done, hyperthyroidism patients were given methimazole at a starting dose of 30 mg daily, while ophthalmopathy patients were given high-dose intravenous methylprednisolone. The study used signatures of the TCR beta repertoire to tell Graves' ophthalmopathy apart from Graves' hyperthyroidism and to predict which patients would progress to ophthalmopathy. Study-level results and caveats: In validation, the model predicted ophthalmopathy progression with more than 55% sensitivity and 72.22% specificity; around twelve predicted patients were CT-confirmed with GO in a median of about 6.1 months. In cross-validation, the 13-signature model distinguished ophthalmopathy from stable hyperthyroidism with around 90% sensitivity and over 81% specificity, while in the test set the corresponding values were roughly 80% and 75%. No statistical method was used to predetermine the sample size, and group allocation was not hidden from the investigators. Most expanded thyroid clonotypes with frequency above 0.001 were also detected in blood, suggesting blood repertoires may reflect the thyroid immune response.

TCR beta CDR3 regions were amplified from RNA transcripts for repertoire sequencing. A first-round RT-PCR used HTBI primers with the Qiagen OneStep RT-PCR kit, followed by a second-round multiplex PCR, size selection and purification. Libraries were sequenced on an Illumina HiSeq2000 using paired-end 100 bp reads. For the original study's pipeline: SOAPnuke was used to process the reads, removing any read that contained adapters or uncalled bases, had a mean Phred below 15, or lacked an exact match to the constant primer or identifier. COPE v1.2.5 was used to merge the high-quality paired reads. Each unique nucleotide sequence was defined as a clonotype, and clonotypes were aligned to IMGT TRB V, D and J references with MiTCR v1.1. Only V-J combinations with frequency above 0.0001 were analysed, covering around 99% of repertoires. A TCR clonal expansion and chaos score per V-J combination was defined as the ratio of F50 clonal expansion to chaos observed in the TCRdist matrix. Welch's t-statistics and random forest were used to reduce the features to some 13 V-J combinations, which were then used as input to a naive Bayes classifier. The Morisita-Horn index was used to measure how similar the thyroid and blood repertoires were. In-frame beta chains were kept once TCRdb had trimmed the public reads at Q25 with fastp and called clones with MiXCR. Every entry covers one CDR3 protein and lists the most common genes and DNA from its rows. The V and J calls reflect TCRdb's pipeline rather than the authors' work. Across this sample there are around 590,000 distinct CDR3 sequences, with less than 45% seen only once. The ten largest account for over 3.5% of the sample.

Regarding this clonotype: Its target antigen remains unknown. A junction end diverges from the germline sequence, so it may reflect a read error.

The hyperthyroidism patients were 18 to 65 years old and newly diagnosed, with a disease duration of less than 2 months. Patients were excluded if they had other autoimmune diseases, uncontrolled infections, pregnancy or lactation. Clinical symptoms, serum thyroxine, TRAb, thyroid ultrasound and orbital computed tomography were used for diagnosis. Trizol reagent was used to extract the total RNA, and its quality was then checked on an Agilent 2100 Bioanalyzer. The receptor was isolated from an adult man with Graves' hyperthyroidism. The specimen sequenced was peripheral blood or thyroid tissue (not recorded which).

The nucleotide sequence is given as TGTGCCAGCAGCCAAGTTGCGACGTCGGGATCAGAGCAGTACTTC. Translated, it reads CASSQVATSGSEQYF. Rearrangement joined TRBV5-1 to TRBJ2-7; TRBD2 might be the D gene, on 5 matching bases. Measured from the cysteine to the phenylalanine, the CDR3 is 15 residues long. The DNA shown is the 45-base CDR3, in frame from base 1. The germline V gene provides CDR1 SGHRS and CDR2 YFSETQ.